The clone carrying this T cell receptor beta chain was found a few times. The data were obtained in a study of radiotherapy plus CTLA-4 blockade in lung cancer. The protocol was immunoSEQ multiplex PCR, while the TCRdb copy is restricted to in-frame clones and leaves out a portion. The sample shows roughly 100,000 clones, more than 75% of them seen only once. CDR1 is MRHNA, CDR2 SNTAGT, per germline. Trimming removed 0 bases from V and 3 bases from J; junction bases left unmatched: 0. This CDR3 is built from 15 residues. The sequencing used peripheral blood, collected from a patient treated with radiotherapy plus ipilimumab. This chain uses TRBV6-4 with TRBJ2-2, with TRBD2 matching over 8 bases. The receptor was derived from a human donor with non-small cell lung cancer that progressed on radiotherapy plus ipilimumab. Some clones in this sample may be carry-over from other donors' samples. The CDR3 bases are TGTGCCAGCAGTGACTCTAGCGGGGACACCGGGGAGCTGTTTTTT. The encoded protein is CASSDSSGDTGELFF.